This T cell receptor (beta chain) was sequenced during a study of human T cells and chemical hapten exposure. In this sample, this clonotype turned up a few times. From the RACE reads, TCRdb called clonotypes with MiXCR, one entry per CDR3 protein. The data contain 85,000 to 95,000 distinct CDR3 sequences, approximately 10% of them seen just once; the ten biggest clones take up less than 2.5%. Time point defined: patch test 2, 6 weeks after DPC sensitization. Treatment specified: therapeutic diphenylcyclopropenone sensitization with weekly scalp DPC. Blood sampling preceded each patch test application. This material consisted of whole blood, taken in connection with sensitization to the hapten diphenylcyclopropenone (DPC). The sequence was collected from a man aged 35 to 55 with alopecia areata. Some clones in this sample may be carry-over from other donors' samples.

DNA for the CDR3: TGTGCCAGCAGTTCCAAGGGAGGGGATACCGACGAGCAGTACGTC. It encodes CASSSKGGDTDEQYV. The genes are TRBV6-5 and TRBJ2-7; 7 bases fit TRBD2. The CDR3 is 15 amino acids. The V gene's germline CDR1 is MNHEY and CDR2 SVGAGI. The V and J ends lost 4 bases and 5 bases, in that order; junction bases with no gene match: 11.